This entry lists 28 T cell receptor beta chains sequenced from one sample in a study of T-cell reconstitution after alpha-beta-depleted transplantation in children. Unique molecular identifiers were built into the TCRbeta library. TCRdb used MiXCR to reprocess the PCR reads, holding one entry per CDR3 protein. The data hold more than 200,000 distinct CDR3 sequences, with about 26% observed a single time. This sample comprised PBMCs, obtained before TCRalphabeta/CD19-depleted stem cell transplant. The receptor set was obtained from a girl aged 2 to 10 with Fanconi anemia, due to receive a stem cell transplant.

The CDR3, as DNA: TGCAGTGCTAGAGTGGGAGGCCCCTCCTACGAGCAGTACTTC. It is translated as CSARVGGPSYEQYF. The chain recombines TRBV20-1 with TRBJ2-7; D may be TRBD2 (6 bases). From germline, CDR1 is DFQATT and CDR2 SNEGSKA (reference sequence). The CDR3 is made up of 14 amino acids. V lost 1 base and J lost 0, with 10 bases in between.

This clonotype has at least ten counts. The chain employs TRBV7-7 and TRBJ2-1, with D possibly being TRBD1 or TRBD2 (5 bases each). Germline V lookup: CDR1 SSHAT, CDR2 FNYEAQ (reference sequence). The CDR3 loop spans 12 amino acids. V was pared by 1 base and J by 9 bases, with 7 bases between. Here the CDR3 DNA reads TGTGCCAGCAGCTTAGTTGGGGGTGAGCAGTTCTTC. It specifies CASSLVGGEQFF.

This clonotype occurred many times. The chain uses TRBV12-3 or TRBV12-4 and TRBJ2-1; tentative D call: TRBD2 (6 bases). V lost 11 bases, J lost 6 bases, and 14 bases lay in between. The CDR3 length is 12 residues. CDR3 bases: TGTGCCGTCACGGGGGTAAGCAATGAGCAGTTCTTC. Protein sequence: CAVTGVSNEQFF.

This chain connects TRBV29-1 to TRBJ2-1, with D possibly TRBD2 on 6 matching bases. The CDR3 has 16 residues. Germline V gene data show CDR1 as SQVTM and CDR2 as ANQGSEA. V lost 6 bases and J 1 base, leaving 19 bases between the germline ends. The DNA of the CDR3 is TGCAGCGTCCGAAGGCCCGGACTACCGTCCTACAATGAGCAGTTCTTC. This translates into CSVRRPGLPSYNEQFF.

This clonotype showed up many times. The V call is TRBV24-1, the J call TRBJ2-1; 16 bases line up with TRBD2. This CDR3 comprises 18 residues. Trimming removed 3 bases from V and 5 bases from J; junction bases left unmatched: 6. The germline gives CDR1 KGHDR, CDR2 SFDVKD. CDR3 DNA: TGTGCCACCAGTGATCCCGGGACTAGCGGGAGGGCGGACAATGAGCAGTTCTTC. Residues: CATSDPGTSGRADNEQFF.

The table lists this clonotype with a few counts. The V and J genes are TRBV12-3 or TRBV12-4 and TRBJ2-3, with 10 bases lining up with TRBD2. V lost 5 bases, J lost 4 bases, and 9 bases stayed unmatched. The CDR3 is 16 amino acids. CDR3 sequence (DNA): TGTGCCAGCAGTCCTAAGTGGCTAGCGGGGGCAGATACGCAGTATTTT. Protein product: CASSPKWLAGADTQYF.

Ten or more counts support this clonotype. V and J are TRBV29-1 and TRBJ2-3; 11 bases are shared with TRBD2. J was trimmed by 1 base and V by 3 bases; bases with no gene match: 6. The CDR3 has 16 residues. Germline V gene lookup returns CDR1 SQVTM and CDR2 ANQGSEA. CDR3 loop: CSVDPPGLAGTDTQYF. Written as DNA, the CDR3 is TGCAGCGTTGATCCCCCGGGACTAGCGGGCACAGATACGCAGTATTTT.

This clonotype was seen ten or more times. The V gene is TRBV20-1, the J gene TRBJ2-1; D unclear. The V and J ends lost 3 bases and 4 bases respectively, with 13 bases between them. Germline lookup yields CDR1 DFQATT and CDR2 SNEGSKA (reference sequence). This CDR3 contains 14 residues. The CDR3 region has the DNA TGCAGTGCTAGCAGTCCGCAGGCGTACAATGAGCAGTTCTTC. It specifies CSASSPQAYNEQFF.

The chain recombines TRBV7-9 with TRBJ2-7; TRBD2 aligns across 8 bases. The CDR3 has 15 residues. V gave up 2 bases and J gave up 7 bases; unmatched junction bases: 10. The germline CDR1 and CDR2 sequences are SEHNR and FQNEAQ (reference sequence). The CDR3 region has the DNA TGTGCCAGCAGCTTATCGGGACTAGGTCCTCGGGAGCAGTACTTC. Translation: CASSLSGLGPREQYF.

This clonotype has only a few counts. This CDR3 reads CASSPGRSNTGELFF. DNA for the CDR3: TGTGCCAGCAGTCCCGGACGGTCGAACACCGGGGAGCTGTTTTTT. The chain links TRBV12-3 or TRBV12-4 to TRBJ2-2; D gene ambiguous. The CDR3 is 15 residues long. V was clipped by 5 bases and J by 0 bases, with 10 bases between them.

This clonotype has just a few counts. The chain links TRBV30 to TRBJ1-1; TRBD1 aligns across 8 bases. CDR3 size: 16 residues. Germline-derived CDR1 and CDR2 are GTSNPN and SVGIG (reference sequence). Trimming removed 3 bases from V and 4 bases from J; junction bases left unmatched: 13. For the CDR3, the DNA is TGTGCCTGGAGGAGGGGGGGGACAGGCATCCCCACTGAAGCTTTCTTT. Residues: CAWRRGGTGIPTEAFF.

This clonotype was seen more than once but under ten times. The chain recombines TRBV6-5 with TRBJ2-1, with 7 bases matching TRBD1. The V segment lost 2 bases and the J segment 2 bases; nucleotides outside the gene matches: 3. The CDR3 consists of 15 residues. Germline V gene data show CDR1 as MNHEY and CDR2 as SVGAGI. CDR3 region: CASSYGGTAYNEQFF. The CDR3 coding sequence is TGTGCCAGCAGTTACGGTGGGACAGCCTACAATGAGCAGTTCTTC.

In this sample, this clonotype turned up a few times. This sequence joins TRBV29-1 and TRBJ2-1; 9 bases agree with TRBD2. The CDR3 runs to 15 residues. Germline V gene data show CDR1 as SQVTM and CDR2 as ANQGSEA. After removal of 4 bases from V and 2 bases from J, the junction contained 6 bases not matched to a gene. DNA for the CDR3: TGCAGCGTTGTCCTGCGGACTAGCGCCTACAATGAGCAGTTCTTC. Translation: CSVVLRTSAYNEQFF.

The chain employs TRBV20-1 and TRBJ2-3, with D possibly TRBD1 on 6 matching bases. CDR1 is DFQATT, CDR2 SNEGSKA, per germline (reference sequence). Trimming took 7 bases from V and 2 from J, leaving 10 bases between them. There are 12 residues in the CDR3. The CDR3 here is CSGGRDTDTQYF. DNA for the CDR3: TGCAGTGGGGGGCGAGACACAGATACGCAGTATTTT.

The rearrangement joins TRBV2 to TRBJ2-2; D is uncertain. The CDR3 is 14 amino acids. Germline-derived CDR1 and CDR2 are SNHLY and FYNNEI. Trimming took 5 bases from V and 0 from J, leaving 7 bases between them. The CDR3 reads CASSPGTNTGELFF. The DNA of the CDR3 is TGTGCCAGCAGTCCCGGAACGAACACCGGGGAGCTGTTTTTT.

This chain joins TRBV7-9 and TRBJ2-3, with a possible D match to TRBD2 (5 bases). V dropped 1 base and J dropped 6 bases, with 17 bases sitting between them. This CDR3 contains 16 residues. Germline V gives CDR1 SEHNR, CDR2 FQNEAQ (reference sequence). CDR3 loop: CASSLGGGTGSDTQYF. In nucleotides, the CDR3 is TGTGCCAGCAGCTTAGGAGGAGGTACGGGCTCGGATACGCAGTATTTT.

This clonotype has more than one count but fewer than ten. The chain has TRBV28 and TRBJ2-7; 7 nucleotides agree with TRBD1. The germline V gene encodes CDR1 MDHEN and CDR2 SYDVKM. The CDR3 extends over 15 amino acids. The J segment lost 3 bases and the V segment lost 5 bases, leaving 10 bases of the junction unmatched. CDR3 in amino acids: CASSVNYRGHYEQYF. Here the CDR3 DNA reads TGTGCCAGCAGTGTTAACTACAGGGGTCACTACGAGCAGTACTTC.

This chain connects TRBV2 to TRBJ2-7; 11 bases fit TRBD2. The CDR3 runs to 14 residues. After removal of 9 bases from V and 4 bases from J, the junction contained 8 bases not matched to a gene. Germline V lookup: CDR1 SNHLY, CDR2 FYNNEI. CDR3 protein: CASKGTSGFYEQYF. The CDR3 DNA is TGTGCCAGTAAGGGGACTAGCGGATTTTACGAGCAGTACTTC.

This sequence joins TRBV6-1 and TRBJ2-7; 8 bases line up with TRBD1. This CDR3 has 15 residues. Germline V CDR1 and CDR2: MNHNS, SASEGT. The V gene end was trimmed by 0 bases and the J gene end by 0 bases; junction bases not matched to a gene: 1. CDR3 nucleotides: TGTGCCAGCAGTGAAGCGACAGGGGTCTCCTACGAGCAGTACTTC. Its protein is CASSEATGVSYEQYF.

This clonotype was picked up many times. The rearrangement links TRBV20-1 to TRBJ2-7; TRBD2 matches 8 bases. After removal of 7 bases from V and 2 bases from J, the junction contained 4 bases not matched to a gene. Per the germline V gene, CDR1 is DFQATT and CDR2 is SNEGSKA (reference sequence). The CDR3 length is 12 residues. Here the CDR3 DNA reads TGCAGTGGGGAGCGGGAGCCCTACGAGCAGTACTTC. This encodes CSGEREPYEQYF.

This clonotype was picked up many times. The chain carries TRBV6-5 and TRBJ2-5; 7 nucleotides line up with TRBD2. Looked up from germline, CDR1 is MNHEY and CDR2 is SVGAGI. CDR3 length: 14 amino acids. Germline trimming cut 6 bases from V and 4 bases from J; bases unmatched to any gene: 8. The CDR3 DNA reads TGTGCCAGCAGGATGAGCGGGGCGTTAGAGACCCAGTACTTC. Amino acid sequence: CASRMSGALETQYF.

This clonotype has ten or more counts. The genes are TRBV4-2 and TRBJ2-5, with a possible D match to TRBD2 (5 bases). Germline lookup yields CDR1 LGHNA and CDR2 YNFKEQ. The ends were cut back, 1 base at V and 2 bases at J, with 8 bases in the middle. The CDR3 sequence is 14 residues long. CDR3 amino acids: CASSQGTGQETQYF. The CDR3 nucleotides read TGTGCCAGCAGCCAAGGGACGGGACAAGAGACCCAGTACTTC.

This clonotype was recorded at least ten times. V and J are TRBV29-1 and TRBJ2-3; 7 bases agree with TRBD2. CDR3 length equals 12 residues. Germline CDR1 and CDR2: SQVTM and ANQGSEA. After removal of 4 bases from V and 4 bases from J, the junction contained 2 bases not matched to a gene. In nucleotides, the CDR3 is TGCAGCGTTGTGGGAGGGCCAGATACGCAGTATTTT. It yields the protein CSVVGGPDTQYF.

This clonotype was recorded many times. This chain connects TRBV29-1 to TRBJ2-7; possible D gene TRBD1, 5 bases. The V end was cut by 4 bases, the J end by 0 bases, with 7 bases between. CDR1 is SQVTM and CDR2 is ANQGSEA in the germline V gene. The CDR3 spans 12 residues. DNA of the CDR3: TGCAGCGTTGTTGGGGCCTCCTACGAGCAGTACTTC. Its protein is CSVVGASYEQYF.

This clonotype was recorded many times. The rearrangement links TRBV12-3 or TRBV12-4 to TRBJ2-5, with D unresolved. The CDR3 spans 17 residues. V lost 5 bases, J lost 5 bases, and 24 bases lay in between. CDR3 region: CASSKWAGRLNLETQYF. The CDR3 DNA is TGTGCCAGCAGTAAATGGGCCGGTCGACTTAATCTGGAGACCCAGTACTTC.

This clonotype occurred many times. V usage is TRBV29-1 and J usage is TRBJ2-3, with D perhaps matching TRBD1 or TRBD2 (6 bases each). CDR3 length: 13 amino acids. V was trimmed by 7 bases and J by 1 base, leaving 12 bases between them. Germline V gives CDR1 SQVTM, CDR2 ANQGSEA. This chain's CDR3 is CSAPEGGTDTQYF. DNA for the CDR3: TGCAGCGCACCGGAGGGGGGCACAGATACGCAGTATTTT.

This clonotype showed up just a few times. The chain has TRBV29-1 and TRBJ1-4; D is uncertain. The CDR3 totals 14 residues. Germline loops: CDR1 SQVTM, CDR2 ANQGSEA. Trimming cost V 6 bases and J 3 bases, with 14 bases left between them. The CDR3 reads CSVAETWANEKLFF. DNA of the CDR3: TGCAGCGTGGCAGAAACATGGGCTAATGAAAAACTGTTTTTT.

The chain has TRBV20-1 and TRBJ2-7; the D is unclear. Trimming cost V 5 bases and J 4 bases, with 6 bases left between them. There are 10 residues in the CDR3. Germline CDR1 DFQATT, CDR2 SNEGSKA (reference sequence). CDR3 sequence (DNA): TGCAGTGCTGAGAAATACGAGCAGTACTTC. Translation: CSAEKYEQYF.